This TCR beta chain was found in a study of T cell responses to AZD1222 COVID-19 vaccine. Study overall: Second doses that came at about 4 or about 12 weeks were put together. Whole-study results and caveats: Spike-wide coverage was observed for vaccine-associated CD4 TCRs, with dominant responses at 160-218 and 743-854. The donor cohort was predominantly white British with a female majority, and clonal diversity may have been underestimated.

Comment on this clone: The antigen is unknown.

Germline V gives CDR1 MDHEN, CDR2 SYDVKM. This CDR3 contains 15 residues. The germline V and J ends were trimmed by 6 bases and 10 bases, with 19 bases remaining between them. Data came from immunoSEQ multiplex PCR; TCRdb stores just in-frame clones and leaves some out. Seen here are more than 140,000 clones, approximately 89% observed once, and the top ten hold 2% to 2.5%. This sequence was found in an adult in good health. Sample: peripheral blood, taken on day 0 of AZD1222 vaccination. This chain links TRBV28 with TRBJ1-6; perhaps TRBD1 as D (6 bases). The CDR3 nucleotides are TGTGCCAGCAGCCCCGGGGGGGCACGAGAGTCACCCCTCCACTTT. It translates to CASSPGGARESPLHF.